The rows below give T cell receptor beta chains drawn from one sample of a study of T cell changes during pregnancy in multiple sclerosis. Clones were read by immunoSEQ multiplex PCR, and TCRdb kept only the in-frame ones, dropping some. The sample lists some 40,000 clones, around 94% occurring once. Source: peripheral blood, taken in the third trimester of pregnancy. The receptors were sampled from a female donor with multiple sclerosis, enrolled in a pregnancy study. CDR3s include the opening cysteine and the closing phenylalanine or tryptophan. A D gene is named only where the DNA matches it firmly. The size entry is marked missing in some rows and otherwise reads once, few, many or a size class.

>TRBJ1-5|TRBV19|.|.
CASTPTGANQPQHF
TGTGCCAGTACTCCGACAGGAGCCAATCAGCCCCAGCATTTT
>TRBJ2-1|TRBV6-6|.|TRBD1
CASSHRDRGSNEQFF
TGTGCCAGCAGCCACCGGGACAGGGGGTCAAATGAGCAGTTCTTC
>TRBJ1-1|TRBV7-9|once|TRBD1
CASSLTQGGTEAFF
TGTGCCAGCAGCTTAACTCAGGGGGGAACTGAAGCTTTCTTT
>TRBJ2-1|TRBV7-3|.|TRBD1
CASSPGTGPQFF
TGTGCCAGCAGCCCCGGGACAGGGCCACAGTTCTTC
>TRBJ1-3|TRBV9|.|.
CASSPRDTYSGNTIYF
TGTGCCAGCAGCCCCCGGGACACCTACTCTGGAAACACCATATATTTT
>TRBJ1-5|TRBV27|.|TRBD1
CASSLQGVTHQPQHF
TGTGCCAGCAGTTTACAGGGGGTGACCCATCAGCCCCAGCATTTT
>TRBJ1-1|TRBV19|.|.
CASSIGGDTEAFF
TGTGCCAGTAGTATAGGGGGAGACACTGAAGCTTTCTTT
>TRBJ2-3|TRBV11-2|.|TRBD2
CASLAGSTDTQYF
TGTGCCAGCCTAGCGGGGAGCACAGATACGCAGTATTTT
>TRBJ2-3|TRBV5-1|.|.
CASSLFRQDTQYF
TGCGCCAGCAGCTTGTTCAGGCAGGATACGCAGTATTTT
>TRBJ2-1|TRBV30|once|TRBD2
CAWSPGLADEQFF
TGTGCCTGGAGTCCCGGACTAGCAGATGAGCAGTTCTTC
>TRBJ2-1|TRBV28|.|TRBD2
CASSLEGAGAWYNEQFF
TGTGCCAGCAGTTTAGAGGGAGCGGGAGCGTGGTACAATGAGCAGTTCTTC
>TRBJ2-1|TRBV2|.|TRBD2
CASSAGLAGYNEQFF
TGTGCCAGCAGTGCCGGACTAGCGGGGTACAATGAGCAGTTCTTC
>TRBJ1-2|TRBV5-4|.|.
CASSLRQGLDGYTF
TGTGCCAGCAGCTTACGGCAGGGGTTAGATGGCTACACCTTC
>TRBJ1-6|TRBV4-2|.|.
CASSEGGPGTTTSPLHF
TGTGCCAGCAGCGAAGGGGGACCCGGGACAACCACATCACCCCTCCACTTT
>TRBJ1-5|TRBV19|once|TRBD1
CASAGTGGYNQPQHF
TGTGCCAGTGCCGGGACAGGGGGTTACAATCAGCCCCAGCATTTT
>TRBJ2-2|TRBV5-1|.|.
CASSYFGNRGHGTGELFF
TGCGCCAGCAGCTATTTTGGGAATAGGGGCCACGGGACCGGGGAGCTGTTTTTT
>TRBJ2-3|TRBV15|.|.
CATSHSQGFTDTQYF
TGTGCCACCAGCCACTCACAGGGATTCACAGATACGCAGTATTTT
>TRBJ1-1|TRBV19|.|.
CASSQQGRGTEAFF
TGTGCCAGTAGTCAACAGGGAAGGGGCACTGAAGCTTTCTTT
>TRBJ2-3|TRBV7-8|.|TRBD2
CASSFRAGVGDTQYF
TGTGCCAGCAGCTTTCGCGCGGGAGTCGGGGATACGCAGTATTTT
>TRBJ2-7|TRBV7-9|.|.
CASSLGGLSQGPREQYF
TGTGCCAGCAGCTTAGGCGGTCTGAGTCAGGGTCCCCGCGAGCAGTACTTC
>TRBJ1-1|TRBV28|.|.
CASSQLLGVLSEAFF
TGTGCCAGCAGCCAACTACTAGGTGTTCTTTCTGAAGCTTTCTTT
>TRBJ1-1|TRBV11-3|.|.
CASSEMGHPNTEAFF
TGTGCCAGCAGCGAAATGGGACACCCGAACACTGAAGCTTTCTTT
>TRBJ2-7|TRBV10-3|.|TRBD2
CAIREPRGEGTYEQYF
TGTGCCATCAGGGAACCTCGGGGGGAGGGGACCTACGAGCAGTACTTC
>TRBJ2-2|TRBV7-3|.|TRBD2
CASSRREKTTSGREHTGELFF
TGTGCCAGCAGCAGACGAGAAAAGACGACTAGCGGGAGAGAACACACCGGGGAGCTGTTTTTT
>TRBJ2-2|TRBV2|.|TRBD1
CATGDRVDTGELFF
TGTGCCACCGGAGACAGGGTTGACACCGGGGAGCTGTTTTTT
>TRBJ1-2|TRBV30|.|TRBD1
CAWSTGAGYGYTF
TGTGCCTGGAGTACAGGGGCGGGCTATGGCTACACCTTC
>TRBJ1-1|TRBV6-4|once|TRBD1
CASSDFEGQGVKSEAFF
TGTGCCAGCAGTGACTTCGAGGGACAGGGCGTAAAATCTGAAGCTTTCTTT
>TRBJ1-1|TRBV19|.|.
CASSTGVNTEAFF
TGTGCCAGTAGTACAGGGGTCAACACTGAAGCTTTCTTT
>TRBJ2-1|TRBV2|.|.
CASSGGSVFVFEQFF
TGTGCCAGCAGTGGAGGTAGCGTGTTTGTCTTTGAGCAGTTCTTC
>TRBJ2-1|TRBV28|.|TRBD2
CASSLFGTSGVGNEQFF
TGTGCCAGCAGTTTATTTGGGACTAGCGGGGTGGGTAATGAGCAGTTCTTC
>TRBJ1-6|TRBV5-4|.|TRBD1
CASSARTGDNSPLHF
TGTGCCAGCAGCGCCCGGACAGGGGATAATTCACCCCTCCACTTT
>TRBJ2-7|TRBV4-1|once|.
CASSNANQRVIEQYF
TGCGCCAGCAGCAACGCCAACCAGCGAGTCATCGAGCAGTACTTC
>TRBJ2-5|TRBV10-3|.|.
CAISEAGETQYF
TGTGCCATCAGTGAGGCGGGAGAGACCCAGTACTTC
>TRBJ2-1|TRBV15|once|TRBD2
CATSRGRGIAGSNEQFF
TGTGCCACCAGCAGAGGAAGGGGGATAGCGGGATCCAATGAGCAGTTCTTC
>TRBJ1-2|TRBV13|.|.
CASSLAVDYGYTF
TGTGCCAGCAGCTTAGCAGTGGACTATGGCTACACCTTC
>TRBJ2-7|TRBV6-1|.|.
CASSGGGSYEQYF
TGTGCCAGCAGTGGAGGGGGCTCCTACGAGCAGTACTTC
>TRBJ2-3|TRBV7-2|.|TRBD2
CASSLAAGGPFYLDTQYF
TGTGCCAGCAGCTTAGCGGCGGGAGGGCCCTTTTACTTAGATACGCAGTATTTT
>TRBJ1-2|TRBV18|.|.
CASSTSNGGGGYTF
TGTGCCAGCTCCACTTCGAATGGAGGAGGTGGCTACACCTTC
>TRBJ1-2|TRBV4-2|.|.
CASSQEGVYGYTF
TGTGCCAGCAGCCAAGAAGGAGTATATGGCTACACCTTC